This section outlines one TCR beta chain sequence together with its context. The sample is drawn from a study of control samples from healthy donors and cancer patients. TCRdb's copy holds only in-frame clones and misses some; the assay was immunoSEQ multiplex PCR. The data hold about 170,000 clones, with roughly 93% observed a single time. The CDR3 has 19 amino acids. Germline V gene lookup returns CDR1 SGHTA and CDR2 FQGTGA. Trimming stripped 7 bases from V and 4 bases from J, with 29 bases between. Sequences were obtained from blood. This TCR came from a woman in her fifties or sixties in good health. The chain employs TRBV7-3 and TRBJ1-5; D might be TRBD1 (5 bases). CDR3 protein: CASIKRDGGPPLKNQPQHF. The CDR3 DNA sequence: TGTGCCAGCATCAAGAGGGATGGGGGACCTCCACTTAAGAATCAGCCCCAGCATTTT.